The entry that follows covers one TCR beta chain sequence. Antigen specificity is unknown. The entry originates in a study of CD8 T cells in ankylosing spondylitis. Whole-study findings and limits: Among TCR beta sequences, a motif of several highly homologous variants appeared characteristic of ankylosing spondylitis blood. Clones linked to disease, bearing a CD8+ phenotype, were relatively rare in peripheral blood. Previous work reported some of these motif variants in the synovial fluid and blood of reactive arthritis. Reportedly, significant enrichment of disease-linked clones occurred in matched ankylosing spondylitis synovial fluid.

J lost 3 bases, V lost 5 bases, and 8 bases had no gene match. The CDR3 is made up of 15 amino acids. Germline lookup yields CDR1 LNHDA and CDR2 SQIVND (reference sequence). Quantitative 5'-RACE with molecular barcodes was used to make the TCR beta libraries. TCRdb recomputed calls from the 5' RACE reads with MiXCR, one row per CDR3 protein. The sample shows 750,000 to 850,000 distinct CDR3 sequences, approximately 12% of them seen only once. This clonotype originated in a male donor with ankylosing spondylitis. The rearrangement joins TRBV19 to TRBJ2-7; the match to TRBD2 covers 9 bases. The sequenced material came from blood, either unsorted or a sorted T cell fraction (not recorded which). The CDR3 is CASSLRAGGVYEQYF. The CDR3 DNA follows: TGTGCCAGTAGTCTCCGAGCGGGAGGAGTCTACGAGCAGTACTTC.